The clone carrying this T cell receptor beta chain was detected ten times or more. What it binds is not known. The sample belongs to a study of neurological immune-mediated disorders. The cDNA was synthesized by means of template-switch 5'RACE, which was carried out with 10-nucleotide random UMIs. The yield of each sequencing run was over 190 million TCR-beta sequences from 15-18 subjects. TCRdb recomputed calls from the 5' RACE reads with MiXCR, one row per CDR3 protein. The sample holds 53,000 or so distinct CDR3 sequences; about 13% are singletons and the top ten take around 10%. V lost 3 bases to trimming and J lost 0 bases; unmatched junction nucleotides: 5. The CDR3 spans 15 residues. The germline CDR1 and CDR2 sequences are SEHNR and FQNEAQ (reference sequence). Regarding the study as a whole: No sharing of CDR3 amino acid sequences was observed among expanded clones across subjects, suggesting private repertoires in all groups. In HTLV-1-associated myelopathy, TCR clonal expansion was greatest, whereas multiple sclerosis had the least, falling below healthy controls.

The sequencing sample was made of PBMCs. This chain uses TRBV7-9 with TRBJ2-7; 7 bases are a match to TRBD2. The receptor was isolated from a woman aged 55-69 years with HTLV-1-associated myelopathy (HAM/TSP). CDR3 residues: CASSFFASGSYEQYF. For the CDR3, the DNA is TGTGCCAGCAGCTTCTTCGCTAGCGGCTCCTACGAGCAGTACTTC.